This TCR beta chain was identified in a study of Ad26.COV2.S vaccination and SARS-CoV-2 variants. Regarding treatment: around 19 received Ad26.COV2.S at low or high dose, single or two shots; about 5 received placebo; per-sample allocation not given. Samples analyzed were those drawn on day 63 after the first vaccine or placebo injection. Overall study findings and caveats: Comparable non-spike TCR breadth was observed in vaccine and placebo recipients.

Note on this clone: Its specificity is unknown.

Libraries were prepared by immunoSEQ multiplex PCR; TCRdb keeps only in-frame clonotypes and omits some of them. The table has more than 350,000 clones, more than 80% seen once; the top ten hold more than 10%. V dropped 3 bases and J dropped 9 bases, with 12 bases sitting between them. The CDR3 has 14 residues. Germline CDR1 SEHNR, CDR2 FQNEAQ (reference sequence). The material was peripheral blood, obtained in a trial of Ad26.COV2.S vaccine versus placebo. The chain links TRBV7-9 to TRBJ1-6, with D possibly matching TRBD1 (6 bases). The source is a person between 18 and 59 years old who received the Ad26.COV2.S COVID-19 vaccine or a placebo. Written as DNA, the CDR3 is TGTGCCAGCAGCTTCGGACAGTCGAGTTCACCCCTCCACTTT. It yields the protein CASSFGQSSSPLHF.